Listed below are T cell receptor beta chains from one sample, sequenced in a study of response to subunit inactivated influenza vaccine. One entry per CDR3 protein results from TCRdb running MiXCR on the RT-PCR reads. The sample carries 500,000 to 550,000 distinct CDR3 sequences, around a quarter recorded once. This sample was shared with a second study, whose subject was T cells expressing NK-cell markers.

Sample: CD4+ T cells sorted from PBMCs, taken roughly 13 days after vaccination. The receptors were sampled from a man over 45 who received an inactivated influenza vaccine. Each CDR3 is given with its conserved first and last residue. A D gene is named only where the DNA matches it firmly. Only some rows state a clone size, as once, few, many or a class for expanded clones.

clone size: NA
V gene: TRBV6-1
D gene: TRBD1
J gene: TRBJ2-5
CDR3 protein: CASSSRGRRETQYF
CDR3 DNA: TGTGCCAGCAGCTCCAGGGGGCGCCGGGAGACCCAGTACTTC

clone size: few
V gene: TRBV7-9
D gene: NA
J gene: TRBJ2-2
CDR3 protein: CASTTDPGELFF
CDR3 DNA: TGTGCCAGCACCACTGACCCCGGGGAGCTGTTTTTT

clone size: NA
V gene: TRBV7-6
D gene: TRBD1
J gene: TRBJ1-2
CDR3 protein: CASSLRGQGFSGYTF
CDR3 DNA: TGTGCCAGCAGCTTAAGGGGACAGGGATTCTCTGGCTACACCTTC

clone size: many
V gene: TRBV15
D gene: TRBD2
J gene: TRBJ2-1
CDR3 protein: CATSRGAGTRYNEQFF
CDR3 DNA: TGTGCCACCAGCAGAGGTGCCGGGACTAGATACAATGAGCAGTTCTTC

clone size: NA
V gene: TRBV20-1
D gene: TRBD2
J gene: TRBJ2-7
CDR3 protein: CSASGVAGEQYF
CDR3 DNA: TGCAGTGCTAGCGGCGTAGCGGGGGAGCAGTACTTC

clone size: NA
V gene: TRBV5-5
D gene: NA
J gene: TRBJ2-6
CDR3 protein: CASSLVAGNSGANVLTF
CDR3 DNA: TGTGCCAGCAGCTTGGTTGCGGGGAACTCTGGGGCCAACGTCCTGACTTTC

clone size: NA
V gene: TRBV3-1
D gene: NA
J gene: TRBJ2-5
CDR3 protein: CASDFGEAQYF
CDR3 DNA: TGTGCCAGCGATTTTGGGGAGGCCCAGTACTTC

clone size: many
V gene: TRBV5-1
D gene: NA
J gene: TRBJ1-1
CDR3 protein: CASSLNGAMNTEAFF
CDR3 DNA: TGCGCCAGCAGCTTAAATGGGGCCATGAACACTGAAGCTTTCTTT

clone size: few
V gene: TRBV27
D gene: TRBD1
J gene: TRBJ1-6
CDR3 protein: CASRRDRVGNSPLHF
CDR3 DNA: TGTGCCAGCAGGAGGGACAGGGTGGGTAATTCACCCCTCCACTTT

clone size: few
V gene: TRBV4-2
D gene: NA
J gene: TRBJ2-7
CDR3 protein: CASSQEDDRSSYEQYF
CDR3 DNA: TGTGCCAGCAGCCAGGAGGACGACAGGAGCTCCTACGAGCAGTACTTC

clone size: few
V gene: TRBV20-1
D gene: NA
J gene: TRBJ1-6
CDR3 protein: CSASRQAVVNSPLHF
CDR3 DNA: TGCAGTGCTAGTCGACAGGCGGTCGTTAATTCACCCCTCCACTTT

clone size: few
V gene: TRBV5-1
D gene: NA
J gene: TRBJ2-2
CDR3 protein: CASSLGQHTGELFF
CDR3 DNA: TGCGCCAGCAGCTTGGGGCAGCACACCGGGGAGCTGTTTTTT

clone size: few
V gene: TRBV20-1
D gene: TRBD1
J gene: TRBJ2-1
CDR3 protein: CSAVRGRGDEQFF
CDR3 DNA: TGCAGTGCAGTGAGGGGGCGCGGAGATGAGCAGTTCTTC

clone size: NA
V gene: TRBV28
D gene: TRBD2
J gene: TRBJ2-1
CDR3 protein: CASRSPGASGRARDEQFF
CDR3 DNA: TGTGCCAGCAGATCCCCAGGGGCTAGCGGGAGGGCTAGGGATGAGCAGTTCTTC

clone size: few
V gene: TRBV10-3
D gene: NA
J gene: TRBJ2-1
CDR3 protein: CAISTAYNEQFF
CDR3 DNA: TGTGCCATCTCCACAGCCTACAATGAGCAGTTCTTC

clone size: NA
V gene: TRBV6-2/TRBV6-3
D gene: NA
J gene: TRBJ2-7
CDR3 protein: CASSYSITTSSYEQYF
CDR3 DNA: TGTGCCAGCAGTTACTCGATCACCACGAGCTCCTACGAGCAGTACTTC

clone size: NA
V gene: TRBV24-1
D gene: NA
J gene: TRBJ2-5
CDR3 protein: CATRESGSETQYF
CDR3 DNA: TGTGCCACCCGAGAGTCGGGTTCGGAGACCCAGTACTTC

clone size: NA
V gene: TRBV3-1
D gene: TRBD1
J gene: TRBJ2-5
CDR3 protein: CASSHPGQGQETQYF
CDR3 DNA: TGTGCCAGCAGCCATCCGGGACAGGGGCAGGAGACCCAGTACTTC

clone size: NA
V gene: TRBV20-1
D gene: NA
J gene: TRBJ2-3
CDR3 protein: CSACDSTDTQYF
CDR3 DNA: TGCAGTGCTTGTGACAGCACAGATACGCAGTATTTT

clone size: few
V gene: TRBV11-2
D gene: NA
J gene: TRBJ2-2
CDR3 protein: CATKRYRTENTGELFF
CDR3 DNA: TGTGCCACCAAGAGGTACAGGACTGAGAACACCGGGGAGCTGTTTTTT

clone size: NA
V gene: TRBV9
D gene: NA
J gene: TRBJ2-2
CDR3 protein: CASSVGVSGNTGELFF
CDR3 DNA: TGTGCCAGCAGCGTAGGGGTTAGCGGGAACACCGGGGAGCTGTTTTTT

clone size: NA
V gene: TRBV4-2
D gene: NA
J gene: TRBJ2-1
CDR3 protein: CASSQESGNYNEQFF
CDR3 DNA: TGTGCCAGCAGCCAAGAGTCCGGAAACTACAATGAGCAGTTCTTC

clone size: NA
V gene: TRBV29-1
D gene: NA
J gene: TRBJ1-2
CDR3 protein: CSVEFMDIYTF
CDR3 DNA: TGCAGCGTTGAGTTTATGGACATCTACACCTTC

clone size: NA
V gene: TRBV10-3
D gene: NA
J gene: TRBJ2-7
CDR3 protein: CAISDGTTSYDQYF
CDR3 DNA: TGTGCCATCAGTGACGGGACCACCTCCTACGACCAGTACTTC

clone size: NA
V gene: TRBV2
D gene: NA
J gene: TRBJ2-7
CDR3 protein: CASSDVGGGPYEQYF
CDR3 DNA: TGTGCCAGCAGTGACGTCGGAGGAGGGCCCTACGAGCAGTACTTC

clone size: NA
V gene: TRBV6-1
D gene: TRBD1
J gene: TRBJ2-3
CDR3 protein: CASSERRTGEDTQYF
CDR3 DNA: TGTGCCAGCAGTGAACGCCGGACAGGGGAAGATACGCAGTATTTT

clone size: NA
V gene: TRBV3-1
D gene: NA
J gene: TRBJ2-2
CDR3 protein: CAVGTPNTGELFF
CDR3 DNA: TGTGCCGTGGGGACACCAAACACCGGGGAGCTGTTTTTT

clone size: NA
V gene: TRBV11-2
D gene: TRBD1
J gene: TRBJ2-2
CDR3 protein: CASSPNQRTGTGELFF
CDR3 DNA: TGTGCCAGCAGCCCTAACCAGCGGACAGGCACCGGGGAGCTGTTTTTT

clone size: few
V gene: TRBV12-3/TRBV12-4
D gene: TRBD1
J gene: TRBJ2-2
CDR3 protein: CASSFYGQGGGELFF
CDR3 DNA: TGTGCCAGCAGTTTTTATGGACAGGGTGGCGGGGAGCTGTTTTTT

clone size: many
V gene: TRBV29-1
D gene: NA
J gene: TRBJ2-3
CDR3 protein: CSVRGGARGSTDTQYF
CDR3 DNA: TGCAGCGTCCGAGGCGGAGCGAGAGGTAGCACAGATACGCAGTATTTT

clone size: few
V gene: TRBV5-1
D gene: NA
J gene: TRBJ1-2
CDR3 protein: CASSLVEGRAYGYTF
CDR3 DNA: TGCGCCAGCAGCTTGGTGGAGGGGCGCGCATATGGCTACACCTTC

clone size: NA
V gene: TRBV20-1
D gene: NA
J gene: TRBJ2-7
CDR3 protein: CSAIGGGGPRLLYEQYF
CDR3 DNA: TGCAGTGCTATTGGTGGTGGGGGGCCTAGGTTACTCTACGAGCAGTACTTC

clone size: few
V gene: TRBV6-1
D gene: NA
J gene: TRBJ2-2
CDR3 protein: CASRVTGIDTPNTGELFF
CDR3 DNA: TGTGCCAGCAGGGTGACGGGGATAGACACACCGAACACCGGGGAGCTGTTTTTT

clone size: NA
V gene: TRBV7-2
D gene: TRBD2
J gene: TRBJ2-1
CDR3 protein: CASSRRGGPEQFF
CDR3 DNA: TGTGCCAGCAGCCGCCGGGGGGGCCCGGAGCAGTTCTTC

clone size: few
V gene: TRBV3-1
D gene: NA
J gene: TRBJ2-7
CDR3 protein: CASSQTGRGISYEQYF
CDR3 DNA: TGTGCCAGCAGCCAAACCGGACGGGGGATCTCCTACGAGCAGTACTTC

clone size: NA
V gene: TRBV7-2
D gene: NA
J gene: TRBJ1-2
CDR3 protein: CASTLKPGPYGYTF
CDR3 DNA: TGTGCCAGCACCCTTAAACCAGGACCGTATGGCTACACCTTC

clone size: many
V gene: TRBV12-3/TRBV12-4
D gene: NA
J gene: TRBJ2-7
CDR3 protein: CASSLRAAYEQYF
CDR3 DNA: TGTGCCAGCAGTTTGCGGGCTGCCTACGAGCAGTACTTC

clone size: NA
V gene: TRBV7-2
D gene: TRBD1
J gene: TRBJ2-1
CDR3 protein: CASSFQMGTGHEQFF
CDR3 DNA: TGTGCCAGCAGCTTCCAGATGGGGACAGGGCATGAGCAGTTCTTC

clone size: few
V gene: TRBV27
D gene: NA
J gene: TRBJ2-3
CDR3 protein: CASRTKGLATDTQYF
CDR3 DNA: TGTGCCAGCAGGACTAAGGGTTTGGCTACAGATACGCAGTATTTT

clone size: NA
V gene: TRBV4-1
D gene: NA
J gene: TRBJ2-2
CDR3 protein: CASSPRGSGTGELFF
CDR3 DNA: TGCGCCAGCAGCCCCAGGGGTTCGGGCACCGGGGAGCTGTTTTTT

clone size: NA
V gene: TRBV5-1
D gene: NA
J gene: TRBJ1-1
CDR3 protein: CASSIQGSGEMAFF
CDR3 DNA: TGCGCCAGCAGTATTCAGGGGTCAGGGGAAATGGCTTTCTTT

clone size: few
V gene: TRBV7-3
D gene: NA
J gene: TRBJ2-5
CDR3 protein: CASSPAVGLGQETQYF
CDR3 DNA: TGTGCCAGCAGCCCCGCCGTCGGATTGGGCCAAGAGACCCAGTACTTC

clone size: NA
V gene: TRBV20-1
D gene: NA
J gene: TRBJ1-1
CDR3 protein: CSARDGGRAQNTEAFF
CDR3 DNA: TGCAGTGCTAGAGATGGAGGTAGGGCCCAGAACACTGAAGCTTTCTTT

clone size: few
V gene: TRBV10-3
D gene: NA
J gene: TRBJ1-5
CDR3 protein: CAIRDSRNNQPQHF
CDR3 DNA: TGTGCCATCCGGGATAGCCGGAACAATCAGCCCCAGCATTTT

clone size: few
V gene: TRBV12-3/TRBV12-4
D gene: NA
J gene: TRBJ2-6
CDR3 protein: CASSLYGVGSGANVLTF
CDR3 DNA: TGTGCCAGCAGCTTGTACGGGGTTGGCTCTGGGGCCAACGTCCTGACTTTC

clone size: few
V gene: TRBV10-3
D gene: NA
J gene: TRBJ1-5
CDR3 protein: CAISREGTGQPQHF
CDR3 DNA: TGTGCCATCAGTCGGGAGGGTACCGGTCAGCCCCAGCATTTT

clone size: many
V gene: TRBV12-3/TRBV12-4
D gene: TRBD2
J gene: TRBJ2-7
CDR3 protein: CASSFAGGYEQYF
CDR3 DNA: TGTGCCAGCAGTTTTGCGGGGGGCTACGAGCAGTACTTC

clone size: few
V gene: TRBV3-1
D gene: NA
J gene: TRBJ2-1
CDR3 protein: CASSQDLSNEQFF
CDR3 DNA: TGTGCCAGCAGCCAAGACTTGAGTAATGAGCAGTTCTTC

clone size: once
V gene: TRBV4-3
D gene: NA
J gene: TRBJ1-1
CDR3 protein: CASSQDGGGSNTEAFF
CDR3 DNA: TGCGCCAGCAGCCAAGATGGTGGCGGCTCGAACACTGAAGCTTTCTTT

clone size: NA
V gene: TRBV4-1
D gene: NA
J gene: TRBJ2-1
CDR3 protein: CASSQLGRSSYNEQFF
CDR3 DNA: TGCGCCAGCAGCCAATTGGGGAGGAGCTCCTACAATGAGCAGTTCTTC

clone size: NA
V gene: TRBV18
D gene: NA
J gene: TRBJ2-1
CDR3 protein: CASSPRRGGVYNEQFF
CDR3 DNA: TGTGCCAGCTCACCTAGAAGAGGTGGGGTTTACAATGAGCAGTTCTTC

clone size: NA
V gene: TRBV10-3
D gene: NA
J gene: TRBJ1-2
CDR3 protein: CAISKSTFTDYGYTF
CDR3 DNA: TGTGCCATCAGCAAATCGACGTTTACAGACTATGGCTACACCTTC

clone size: NA
V gene: TRBV20-1
D gene: TRBD2
J gene: TRBJ2-5
CDR3 protein: CSASELAETQYF
CDR3 DNA: TGCAGTGCTAGCGAACTAGCGGAGACCCAGTACTTC

clone size: few
V gene: TRBV7-2
D gene: TRBD2
J gene: TRBJ2-7
CDR3 protein: CASSLVGAGGSYEQYF
CDR3 DNA: TGTGCCAGCAGCCTGGTTGGTGCGGGGGGCTCCTACGAGCAGTACTTC